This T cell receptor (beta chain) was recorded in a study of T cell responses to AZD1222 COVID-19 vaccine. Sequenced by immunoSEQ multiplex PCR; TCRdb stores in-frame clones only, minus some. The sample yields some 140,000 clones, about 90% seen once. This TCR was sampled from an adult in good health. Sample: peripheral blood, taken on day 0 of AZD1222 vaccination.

The CDR3 bases are TGTGCCAGCAGCTTAGATTATAGCGGGAGGACCTACGAGCAGTACTTC. This sequence encodes CASSLDYSGRTYEQYF. The V and J genes are TRBV11-2 and TRBJ2-7; 10 bases are shared with TRBD2. Germline loops: CDR1 SGHAT, CDR2 FQNNGV. The ends lost 0 bases at V and 2 bases at J; junction bases unmatched: 4. This CDR3 is built from 16 residues.